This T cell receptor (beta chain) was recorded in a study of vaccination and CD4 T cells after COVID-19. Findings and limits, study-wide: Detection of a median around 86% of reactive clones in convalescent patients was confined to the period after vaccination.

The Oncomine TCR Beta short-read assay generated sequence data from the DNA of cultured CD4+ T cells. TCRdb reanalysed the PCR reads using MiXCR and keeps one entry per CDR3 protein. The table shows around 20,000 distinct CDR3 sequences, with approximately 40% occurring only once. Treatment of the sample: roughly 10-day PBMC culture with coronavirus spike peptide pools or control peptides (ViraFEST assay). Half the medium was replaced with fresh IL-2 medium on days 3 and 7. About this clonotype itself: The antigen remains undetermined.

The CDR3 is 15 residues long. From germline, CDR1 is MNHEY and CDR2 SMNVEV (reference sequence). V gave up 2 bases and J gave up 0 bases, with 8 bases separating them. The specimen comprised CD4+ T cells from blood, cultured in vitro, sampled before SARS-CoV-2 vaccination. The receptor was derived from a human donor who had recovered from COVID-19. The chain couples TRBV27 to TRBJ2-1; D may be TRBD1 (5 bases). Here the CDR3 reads CASSLDRSSYNEQFF. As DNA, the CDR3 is TGTGCCAGCAGTTTAGACAGAAGCTCCTACAATGAGCAGTTCTTC.